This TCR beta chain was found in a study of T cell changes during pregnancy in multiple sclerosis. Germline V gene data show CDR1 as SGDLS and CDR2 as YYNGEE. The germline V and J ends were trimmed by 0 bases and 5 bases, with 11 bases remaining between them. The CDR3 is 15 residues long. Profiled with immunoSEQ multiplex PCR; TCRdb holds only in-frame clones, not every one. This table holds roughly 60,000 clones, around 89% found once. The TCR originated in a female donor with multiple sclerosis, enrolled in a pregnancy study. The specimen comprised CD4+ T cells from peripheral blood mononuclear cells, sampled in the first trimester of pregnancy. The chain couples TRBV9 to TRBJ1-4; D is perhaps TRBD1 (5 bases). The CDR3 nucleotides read TGTGCCAGCAGCGTAGGACAGATCCAAAATGAAAAACTGTTTTTT. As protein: CASSVGQIQNEKLFF. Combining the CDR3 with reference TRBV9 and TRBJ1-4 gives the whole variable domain DSGVTQTPKHLITATGQRVTLRCSPRSGDLSVYWYQQSLDQGLQFLIQYYNGEERAKGNILERFSAQQFPDLHSELNLSSLELGDSALYFCASSVGQIQNEKLFFGSGTQLSVL.